Presented here are 10 T cell receptor beta chains from one specimen sequenced in a study of spatial heterogeneity in lung cancer. One entry per CDR3 protein, called by TCRdb with MiXCR from the 5' RACE reads. The sample yields roughly 40,000 distinct CDR3 sequences, around 6.8% seen once. Time point of the sample: sample taken at primary tumor resection. The source was PBMCs, collected at surgery. These TCRs come from a female donor with early-stage non-small cell lung cancer.

Many counts were recorded for this clonotype. The chain recombines TRBV20-1 with TRBJ2-7; a weak D match, TRBD2 (6 bases). Germline V gene sequence: CDR1 DFQATT, CDR2 SNEGSKA (reference sequence). Trimming took off 0 bases at V and 0 bases at J, with 12 bases between the two ends. The CDR3 loop spans 15 amino acids. The CDR3 DNA reads as TGCAGTGCTAGAGATGGCGGGGCTAGCTCCTACGAGCAGTACTTC. Protein product: CSARDGGASSYEQYF.

V gene TRBV7-9 combines with J gene TRBJ1-2; possible D gene TRBD1, 5 bases. Trimming removed 1 base at V and 6 bases at J, with 15 bases between. The CDR3 loop spans 15 amino acids. Germline-derived CDR1 and CDR2 are SEHNR and FQNEAQ (reference sequence). Here the CDR3 DNA reads TGTGCCAGCAGCTTAGAGTGGGGGAAAAAGGATGGCTACACCTTC. Translated, it gives CASSLEWGKKDGYTF.

Ten or more counts support this clonotype. V gene TRBV12-3 or TRBV12-4 combines with J gene TRBJ2-3; either TRBD1 or TRBD2 may fit D (6 bases each). This CDR3 contains 12 residues. V gave up 8 bases and J gave up 4 bases, with 10 bases separating them. The CDR3 loop is CASVGGPDTQYF. CDR3 in DNA: TGTGCCAGCGTGGGGGGCCCAGATACGCAGTATTTT.

This clonotype came up many times. The CDR3 DNA is TGTGCCAGCAGCAGACAGGGGTGGCAGCCCCAGCATTTT. Translation: CASSRQGWQPQHF. The chain uses TRBV7-9 and TRBJ1-5; 8 bases are shared with TRBD1. The CDR3 has 13 amino acids. The ends lost 5 bases at V and 7 bases at J; junction bases unmatched: 4. CDR1 is SEHNR and CDR2 is FQNEAQ in the germline V gene (reference sequence).

This clonotype was detected ten times or more. J is TRBJ2-1 and V is TRBV4-1; D possibly corresponds to TRBD2 (6 bases). V lost 0 bases to trimming and J lost 12 bases, with 21 bases between them. The CDR3 covers 16 residues. In germline, CDR1 is MGHRA, CDR2 YSYEKL. The CDR3 here is CASSQDGGSGIVGQFF. For the CDR3, the DNA is TGCGCCAGCAGCCAAGATGGAGGGTCCGGGATTGTCGGGCAGTTCTTC.

V and J are TRBV11-2 and TRBJ2-7, with D possibly TRBD1 on 6 matching bases. The germline CDR1 and CDR2 sequences are SGHAT and FQNNGV. This CDR3 spans 15 amino acids. The V and J ends lost 5 bases and 0 bases respectively, with 14 bases between them. CDR3 nucleotides: TGTGCCAGCAGCCGCTCCTCGACAGGCTCCTACGAGCAGTACTTC. It is translated as CASSRSSTGSYEQYF.

The genes are TRBV7-9 and TRBJ2-5; D is unclear. CDR1 is SEHNR and CDR2 is FQNEAQ in the germline V gene (reference sequence). This CDR3 is 14 amino acids long. The germline V and J ends were trimmed by 4 bases and 3 bases, with 12 bases remaining between them. The CDR3 DNA reads TGTGCCAGCAGCTCAACCATGTGGGAAGAGACCCAGTACTTC. This gives the protein CASSSTMWEETQYF.

There are a few counts of this clonotype. The J gene is TRBJ1-2, the V gene TRBV27, with D perhaps TRBD1 (5 bases). CDR3 size: 14 residues. Germline V CDR1 and CDR2: MNHEY, SMNVEV (reference sequence). V lost 5 bases and J 5 bases, leaving 15 bases between the germline ends. This CDR3 reads CASSRGSNSYGYTF. CDR3 in DNA: TGTGCCAGCAGTCGGGGCAGTAATTCTTATGGCTACACCTTC.

This clonotype was counted many times. The gene calls are TRBV12-3 or TRBV12-4 and TRBJ1-5, with 10 nucleotides matching TRBD1. The ends lost 3 bases at V and 9 bases at J; junction bases unmatched: 14. The CDR3 contains 17 residues. CDR3: CASSFATGGLYHRPQHF. In nucleotides, the CDR3 is TGTGCCAGCAGTTTCGCGACAGGGGGCCTCTATCATAGGCCCCAGCATTTT.

The rearrangement joins TRBV7-9 to TRBJ2-1; the match to TRBD2 covers 11 bases. The CDR3 contains 16 residues. The germline CDR1 and CDR2 sequences are SEHNR and FQNEAQ (reference sequence). V dropped 5 bases and J dropped 5; count of bases not matched to a gene: 8. CDR3 coding DNA: TGTGCCAGCAGCACCTTAGCGGGGGGGCCGGACAATGAGCAGTTCTTC. Protein sequence: CASSTLAGGPDNEQFF.